This is a list of T cell receptor beta chains from one sample in a study of shared clonotypes between healthy human individuals. Sequencing was performed with immunoSEQ multiplex PCR; in TCRdb, only in-frame clones are kept and a portion is missing. The table lists over a million clones, 60% to 80% of them singletons. Sequenced: memory CD4+ T cells sorted from blood. Every receptor here comes from a man between 18 and 29 years old in good health. Each CDR3 is given with its conserved first and last residue. D genes are given only for firm matches. Expanded clones are given a class, and other clones once, few, many or no size at all.

cdr3_nt,cdr3_aa,v_call,clone_size,d_call,j_call
TGTGCCAGCAGGTCTAGCTCTGTTGAAGATACGCAGTATTTT,CASRSSSVEDTQYF,TRBV2,-,-,TRBJ2-3
TGTGCCTGGAGTAGGGCTAGCGGGGGGCAAGAGACCCAGTACTTC,CAWSRASGGQETQYF,TRBV30,-,TRBD2,TRBJ2-5
TGTGCCAGTATGGGGTGGTTTGGCTACACCTTC,CASMGWFGYTF,TRBV19,-,-,TRBJ1-2
TGTGCCAGCAATCAGGGGGCAGATACGCAGTATTTT,CASNQGADTQYF,TRBV7-8,-,TRBD1,TRBJ2-3
TGCGCCAGCAGCCAAGAAGGGACAGGGCTGACCTACGAGCAGTACTTC,CASSQEGTGLTYEQYF,TRBV4-1,-,TRBD1,TRBJ2-7
TGTGCCAGCAGTTACTCGAGGGGAATGGGGTTCCACGAGCAGTACTTC,CASSYSRGMGFHEQYF,TRBV6-5,-,-,TRBJ2-7
TGTGCCAGCAGCTTGGCCGGGACTAGCGGGGGGCGGGCAGAGACCCAGTACTTC,CASSLAGTSGGRAETQYF,TRBV5-4,-,TRBD2,TRBJ2-5
TGTGCCAGCAGCACCCGACAGGGGGAAGATACGCAGTATTTT,CASSTRQGEDTQYF,TRBV9,once,TRBD1,TRBJ2-3
TGTGCCAGTAGCCCATTTGCAACTAATGAAAAACTGTTTTTT,CASSPFATNEKLFF,TRBV19,-,-,TRBJ1-4
TGTGCCAGCAGCGGAGAGCTACTGGACTCCTCCTACAATGAGCAGTTCTTC,CASSGELLDSSYNEQFF,TRBV5-8,few,-,TRBJ2-1
TGTGCCAGCAGCCCCGGTGTAGGGGCGAACACCGGGGAGCTGTTTTTT,CASSPGVGANTGELFF,TRBV6-6,-,-,TRBJ2-2
TGCGCCAGCAGCCCGACACCTAATAGCAATCAGCCCCAGCATTTT,CASSPTPNSNQPQHF,TRBV5-1,-,-,TRBJ1-5
TGCAGCGGAATAGGTTTTGATGGCTACACCTTC,CSGIGFDGYTF,TRBV29-1,-,-,TRBJ1-2
TGTGCCAGTAGCCCCCGTGGAGGGCTAGAGGGAAAAGCTTTCTTT,CASSPRGGLEGKAFF,TRBV19,-,-,TRBJ1-1
TGTGCCAGCAGTCCCGGGACTCCTATCACAGATACGCAGTATTTT,CASSPGTPITDTQYF,TRBV6-6,many,-,TRBJ2-3
TGTGCCAGCAGCCTGACTAGCGGGGGGGCAGTTTTGGTATACGAGCAGTACTTC,CASSLTSGGAVLVYEQYF,TRBV5-4,-,TRBD2,TRBJ2-7
TGTGCCAGCAGCTCCAATGTTGGGGGAAACACCATATATTTT,CASSSNVGGNTIYF,TRBV5-4,-,-,TRBJ1-3
TGTGCCAGTAGTATATCCGATCGCTGGAGGATCTCTGGAAACACCATATATTTT,CASSISDRWRISGNTIYF,TRBV19,-,-,TRBJ1-3
TGTGCCAGCAGCCGACAGGAAGATACGCAGTATTTT,CASSRQEDTQYF,TRBV5-4,few,-,TRBJ2-3
TGTGCCAGCAGCACGGACAGGGGGACGAACTATGGCTACACCTTC,CASSTDRGTNYGYTF,TRBV11-2,-,TRBD1,TRBJ1-2
TGCGCCAGCAGCCAAGGCCGGACCGGGACATCCTACAATGAGCAGTTCTTC,CASSQGRTGTSYNEQFF,TRBV4-1,-,-,TRBJ2-1
TGTGCCAGCAGTTTCGCCGGGAAGAGTGCTTGGGAGACCCAGTACTTC,CASSFAGKSAWETQYF,TRBV27,-,-,TRBJ2-5
TGTGCCAGCTCACCGTACAGTACGAACACCGGGGAGCTGTTTTTT,CASSPYSTNTGELFF,TRBV6-1,-,-,TRBJ2-2
TGCGCCAGCAGCTTTAGACTCTCGGGACAGGGTAACGAGCAGTACTTC,CASSFRLSGQGNEQYF,TRBV5-1,-,TRBD1,TRBJ2-7
TGTGCCAGCAGTTTACGGCCAGGGGCGAACACTGAAGCTTTCTTT,CASSLRPGANTEAFF,TRBV27,few,-,TRBJ1-1
TGTGCCAGCTCACCGCAAAAAGAGACCCAGTACTTC,CASSPQKETQYF,TRBV18,-,-,TRBJ2-5
TGTGCCAGCAGTTCCCCGGGACTCCTTCTTAATGAGCAGTTCTTC,CASSSPGLLLNEQFF,TRBV27,-,-,TRBJ2-1
TGTGCCATCAGGGGGACAGGGAGCGAGCAGTACTTC,CAIRGTGSEQYF,TRBV10-3,-,TRBD1,TRBJ2-7
TGTGCCAGCAGCTCCCCGCGACCGAACACCGGGGAGCTGTTTTTT,CASSSPRPNTGELFF,TRBV7-9,-,-,TRBJ2-2
TGTGCCAGCAGCTTCGACAGGGCTCGCGGCTACACCTTC,CASSFDRARGYTF,TRBV7-2,-,TRBD1,TRBJ1-2
TGTGCCAGCAGCTTAGAATTTTCTGGCTACACCTTC,CASSLEFSGYTF,TRBV7-9,many,-,TRBJ1-2
TGTGCCAGCAGCCTGATACAGGGAGGGCACTACAATGAGCAGTTCTTC,CASSLIQGGHYNEQFF,TRBV5-4,-,-,TRBJ2-1
TGTGCCAGCAGCTTAGAGGCGCGTCAGCCCCAGCATTTT,CASSLEARQPQHF,TRBV7-8,few,-,TRBJ1-5
TGTGCCAGCAGTTGGGGTTACAATGAGCAGTTCTTC,CASSWGYNEQFF,TRBV5-6,-,-,TRBJ2-1
TGTGCCAGCAGTACCCTCTCGGGGATGACCCAGTACTTC,CASSTLSGMTQYF,TRBV28,-,-,TRBJ2-5
TGTGCCAGCACCATTTCGACAGGTGTTAACTATGGCTACACCTTC,CASTISTGVNYGYTF,TRBV2,-,-,TRBJ1-2